Presented here are 27 T cell receptor beta chains from one specimen sequenced in a study of CD8 T cells in Susac syndrome (dated by TCRdb to between 2018 and 2021). The receptor library was made with the immunoSEQ multiplex PCR assay. RNA was extracted with the RNeasy kit and about 0.5 to 1 ug was reverse transcribed using random hexamers. Clones were called with MiXCR by TCRdb after fastp trimmed the public reads at Q25, and only in-frame beta chains were retained. Entries are consolidated by CDR3 protein sequence, retaining the most common genes and DNA. Within this sample are 20,000 to 25,000 distinct CDR3 sequences, with roughly 93% of them counted one time only. 0.25% to 0.3% of the sample rests with the top ten. The sample taken for sequencing was CD8+ T cells from PBMCs. The receptor source for this set is a human donor in good health.

This clonotype is a singleton in its sample. The rearrangement joins TRBV6-5 to TRBJ2-7; D is ambiguous. The V and J ends lost 5 bases and 6 bases respectively, with 17 bases between them. The CDR3 contains 14 residues. Germline V gene data show CDR1 as MNHEY and CDR2 as SVGAGI. CDR3 nucleotide sequence: TGTGCCAGCAGTACATTAGAAGGTCCGGGCGAGCAGTACTTC. Translation gives CASSTLEGPGEQYF.

This clonotype was counted a single time. V and J are TRBV25-1 and TRBJ1-5, with D possibly TRBD1 on 5 matching bases. The CDR3 spans 15 residues. Germline V gives CDR1 MGHDK, CDR2 SYGVNS. Trimming removed 2 bases from V and 0 bases from J, with 8 bases in between. The CDR3 here is CASSELTDSNQPQHF. CDR3 DNA: TGTGCCAGCAGTGAACTGACAGATAGCAATCAGCCCCAGCATTTT.

This clonotype occurred once. The CDR3 carries no conserved terminal phenylalanine or tryptophan, so it likely arises from a read error. This chain connects TRBV25-1 to TRBJ2-5, with D possibly matching TRBD2 (7 bases). The end of the DNA aligns better with TRBJ2-7, so the J call may be wrong. The CDR3 has 11 residues. CDR1 and CDR2 (germline): MGHDK, SYGVNS. This CDR3 is CASKGGGEQYL. As DNA, the CDR3 is TGTGCCAGCAAGGGGGGGGGCGAGCAGTACCTC.

This clonotype was recorded once. This chain joins TRBV27 and TRBJ2-7; 10 nucleotides match TRBD1. J gave up 0 bases and V 7 bases, and 6 bases lay outside the gene matches. This CDR3 region has 15 residues. Germline assignment: CDR1 MNHEY and CDR2 SMNVEV (reference sequence). The CDR3 bases are TGTGCCAGCATCTTCCGGACAGGGGGCTCCTACGAGCAGTACTTC. Protein product: CASIFRTGGSYEQYF.

This chain connects TRBV19 to TRBJ1-2; TRBD1 aligns across 9 bases. CDR1 LNHDA and CDR2 SQIVND come from the germline V gene (reference sequence). The J segment lost 2 bases and the V segment lost 6 bases, leaving 7 bases of the junction unmatched. The CDR3 runs to 15 residues. CDR3 loop: CASRNDRGLNYGYTF. CDR3 coding DNA: TGTGCCAGTAGGAACGACAGGGGGTTAAACTATGGCTACACCTTC.

The chain combines TRBV9 with TRBJ2-3; D is uncertain. Germline CDR1 is SGDLS and CDR2 is YYNGEE. Trimming took off 3 bases at V and 2 bases at J, with 10 bases between the two ends. The CDR3 runs to 14 residues. CDR3 bases: TGTGCCAGCAGCGCCGAGATGGTCACAGATACGCAGTATTTT. It specifies CASSAEMVTDTQYF.

The chain is built from TRBV6-5 and TRBJ1-5; TRBD1 matches at 7 bases. V gave up 5 bases and J gave up 0 bases; unmatched junction bases: 4. The germline CDR1 and CDR2 sequences are MNHEY and SVGAGI. The CDR3 has 15 residues. In DNA, the CDR3 is TGTGCCAGCAGTCCAAGACAGGGTAGCAATCAGCCCCAGCATTTT. This gives the protein CASSPRQGSNQPQHF.

The rearrangement joins TRBV5-8 to TRBJ1-1; D is ambiguous. V was shortened by 4 bases and J by 8 bases, with 12 bases between the two germline ends. The CDR3 is 12 amino acids. CDR1 is SGHTS and CDR2 is YDEGEE in the germline V gene. CDR3 in amino acids: CASSPPRREAFF. The DNA of the CDR3 is TGTGCCAGCAGCCCTCCAAGGAGGGAAGCTTTCTTT.

This clonotype was found once. V gene TRBV5-1 combines with J gene TRBJ2-5, with 7 bases identical to TRBD2. Trimming at V came to 0 bases and at J to 1 base, leaving 3 bases not matched to a gene. Germline-derived CDR1 and CDR2 are SGHRS and YFSETQ. CDR3 size: 15 residues. CDR3: CASSLEASGQETQYF. CDR3 sequence (DNA): TGCGCCAGCAGCTTGGAGGCTAGCGGCCAAGAGACCCAGTACTTC.

The chain links TRBV9 to TRBJ2-1; D tentatively fits TRBD1 or TRBD2 (5 bases each). The CDR3 has 14 residues. CDR1 is SGDLS and CDR2 is YYNGEE in the germline V gene. Trimming pared 0 bases from V and 6 bases from J, leaving 10 bases between. CDR3 DNA sequence: TGTGCCAGCAGCGTAGGATGGGACGGCAATGAGCAGTTCTTC. Translation gives CASSVGWDGNEQFF.

This clonotype was seen once. The chain joins TRBV20-1 to TRBJ2-7; no reliable D call. Per the germline V gene, CDR1 is DFQATT and CDR2 is SNEGSKA (reference sequence). V gave up 0 bases and J gave up 3 bases, with 12 bases separating them. The CDR3 has 14 residues. The CDR3 is CSARDRMVLYEQYF. The CDR3 coding sequence is TGCAGTGCTAGAGATCGTATGGTACTCTACGAGCAGTACTTC.

The rearrangement links TRBV7-6 to TRBJ2-7; the D gene is possibly TRBD2 (5 bases). The germline V gene has CDR1 SGHVS and CDR2 FNYEAQ. The CDR3 consists of 14 residues. The V and J ends lost 0 bases and 1 base respectively, with 7 bases between them. Here the CDR3 DNA reads TGTGCCAGCAGCTTAGCAGGGAGATCCTACGAGCAGTACTTC. Translated, it gives CASSLAGRSYEQYF.

The V and J genes are TRBV7-2 and TRBJ2-4; D is possibly TRBD2 (5 bases). There are 15 residues in the CDR3. V was clipped by 3 bases and J by 0 bases, with 9 bases between them. In germline, CDR1 is SGHTA, CDR2 FQGNSA. The CDR3 DNA reads as TGTGCCAGCAGCTTGGAGGCGTTAGCCAAAAACATTCAGTACTTC. Protein product: CASSLEALAKNIQYF.

The V and J genes are TRBV7-9 and TRBJ2-1; 15 positions match TRBD2. In germline, CDR1 is SEHNR, CDR2 FQNEAQ (reference sequence). V dropped 0 bases and J dropped 2; count of bases not matched to a gene: 2. CDR3 length: 18 amino acids. The DNA for the CDR3 is TGTGCCAGCAGCTTAGCGAGGACTAGCGGGGGGGCCTACAATGAGCAGTTCTTC. Translated, it gives CASSLARTSGGAYNEQFF.

This clonotype was seen just once. CDR3 sequence reads: CASSSGLAGGYNEQFF. Here the CDR3 DNA reads TGCGCCAGCAGCTCGGGACTAGCGGGGGGTTACAATGAGCAGTTCTTC. V gene TRBV5-1 combines with J gene TRBJ2-1; 15 bases align to TRBD2. This CDR3 contains 16 residues. Germline lookup yields CDR1 SGHRS and CDR2 YFSETQ. Trimming removed 3 bases from V and 4 bases from J; junction bases left unmatched: 2. Full variable domain (remainder filled in from reference TRBV5-1 and TRBJ2-1): KAGVTQTPRYLIKTRGQQVTLSCSPISGHRSVSWYQQTPGQGLQFLFEYFSETQRNKGNFPGRFSGRQFSNSRSEMNVSTLELGDSALYLCASSSGLAGGYNEQFFGPGTRLTVL.

The chain's CDR3 is CASSLWGYDQETQYF. CDR3 coding DNA: TGTGCCAGCAGCTTATGGGGGTACGACCAAGAGACCCAGTACTTC. This sequence joins TRBV7-9 and TRBJ2-5, with D possibly being TRBD1 or TRBD2 (5 bases each). The V end was cut by 2 bases, the J end by 0 bases, with 10 bases between. The CDR3 length is 15 residues. Germline assignment: CDR1 SEHNR and CDR2 FQNEAQ (reference sequence).

The V and J genes are TRBV11-2 and TRBJ2-5; weak D call: TRBD1 (6 bases). The V end lost 5 bases, the J end lost 2 bases, and 18 bases lay between the germline ends. CDR3 length equals 16 residues. The germline V gene has CDR1 SGHAT and CDR2 FQNNGV. The CDR3 spells CASSPAGGLGQETQYF. The CDR3 region has the DNA TGTGCCAGCAGCCCTGCTGGGGGCCTGGGGCAAGAGACCCAGTACTTC.

The rearrangement joins TRBV11-2 to TRBJ2-7; 7 bases match TRBD2. Germline V lookup: CDR1 SGHAT, CDR2 FQNNGV. Trimming removed 0 bases from V and 3 bases from J; junction bases left unmatched: 17. The CDR3 has 19 amino acids. The CDR3 sequence is CASSLDPLERGPLSYEQYF. The DNA of the CDR3 is TGTGCCAGCAGCTTAGATCCTTTGGAGCGGGGTCCTTTGAGCTACGAGCAGTACTTC.

Only one count was recorded for this clonotype. The chain joins TRBV20-1 to TRBJ2-1; 11 bases map to TRBD2. V shed 6 bases and J 3 bases; nucleotides not matched to a gene: 4. Germline CDR1 and CDR2: DFQATT and SNEGSKA (reference sequence). CDR3 length: 14 amino acids. CDR3 residues: CSALSGGGYNEQFF. CDR3 bases: TGCAGTGCCCTTAGCGGGGGGGGCTACAATGAGCAGTTCTTC.

This rearrangement joins TRBV14 to TRBJ1-2; 7 nucleotides match TRBD1. J gave up 8 bases and V 2 bases, and 8 bases lay outside the gene matches. The CDR3 is 14 amino acids. Germline values: CDR1 SGHDN, CDR2 FVKESK. The CDR3 sequence: CASSQTTRGRGYTF. DNA for the CDR3: TGTGCCAGCAGCCAAACGACCAGGGGGAGAGGCTACACCTTC.

This clonotype appeared a single time. This sequence joins TRBV6-2 or TRBV6-3 and TRBJ2-3; possible D gene TRBD2, 6 bases. The germline gives CDR1 MNHEY, CDR2 SVGEGT. The V end lost 4 bases, the J end lost 6 bases, and 17 bases lay between the germline ends. This CDR3 spans 15 amino acids. For the CDR3, the DNA is TGTGCCAGCAGTTTGGGGGGACGGGGATTTGATACGCAGTATTTT. Protein product: CASSLGGRGFDTQYF.

This chain connects TRBV4-3 to TRBJ2-7, with D possibly matching TRBD2 (6 bases). Germline V lookup: CDR1 LGHNA, CDR2 YSLEER. The germline V and J ends were trimmed by 4 bases and 1 base, with 11 bases remaining between them. The CDR3 totals 14 residues. For the CDR3, the DNA is TGCGCCAGCAGCCCCCTGGAGGGGTCCTACGAGCAGTACTTC. Amino acids: CASSPLEGSYEQYF.

The chain links TRBV6-5 to TRBJ2-7; tentative D call: TRBD2 (6 bases). Per the germline V gene, CDR1 is MNHEY and CDR2 is SVGAGI. V shed 6 bases and J shed 5 bases, with 17 bases lying between them. The CDR3 has 14 residues. CDR3 sequence reads: CASSPRVRGDEQYF. The CDR3 DNA is TGTGCCAGCAGCCCCCGGGTGCGCGGGGACGAGCAGTACTTC.

The chain uses TRBV7-9 and TRBJ1-1; possibly TRBD1 for D (5 bases). The CDR3 contains 15 residues. The V and J ends lost 5 bases and 0 bases respectively, with 13 bases between them. In germline, CDR1 is SEHNR, CDR2 FQNEAQ (reference sequence). The DNA of the CDR3 is TGTGCCAGCAGCACAAGACAGCCACTGAACACTGAAGCTTTCTTT. This codes for CASSTRQPLNTEAFF.

The chain combines TRBV20-1 with TRBJ1-2; 10 bases align to TRBD1. V shed 6 bases and J 8 bases; nucleotides not matched to a gene: 15. Germline V gene sequence: CDR1 DFQATT, CDR2 SNEGSKA (reference sequence). The CDR3 has 15 residues. CDR3 nucleotide sequence: TGCAGTGCCCCTAGCCCTAGACAGGGGGCGTTAGGCTACACCTTC. Its protein is CSAPSPRQGALGYTF.

The chain has TRBV12-3 or TRBV12-4 and TRBJ2-1; D is unclear. The V and J ends lost 4 bases and 9 bases respectively, with 7 bases between them. The CDR3 runs 11 residues. The chain's CDR3 is CASSSTGEQFF. The DNA of the CDR3 is TGTGCCAGCAGTTCTACCGGTGAGCAGTTCTTC.

The CDR3 DNA follows: TGTGCCAGCAGCGGGAGAGAGGGGAACACTGAAGCTTTCTTT. Its protein product is CASSGREGNTEAFF. V and J are TRBV9 and TRBJ1-1, with D hard to call. The length of the CDR3 is 14 residues. Germline CDR1 and CDR2: SGDLS and YYNGEE. Trimming left V 3 bases short and J 1 base short, with 10 bases between.